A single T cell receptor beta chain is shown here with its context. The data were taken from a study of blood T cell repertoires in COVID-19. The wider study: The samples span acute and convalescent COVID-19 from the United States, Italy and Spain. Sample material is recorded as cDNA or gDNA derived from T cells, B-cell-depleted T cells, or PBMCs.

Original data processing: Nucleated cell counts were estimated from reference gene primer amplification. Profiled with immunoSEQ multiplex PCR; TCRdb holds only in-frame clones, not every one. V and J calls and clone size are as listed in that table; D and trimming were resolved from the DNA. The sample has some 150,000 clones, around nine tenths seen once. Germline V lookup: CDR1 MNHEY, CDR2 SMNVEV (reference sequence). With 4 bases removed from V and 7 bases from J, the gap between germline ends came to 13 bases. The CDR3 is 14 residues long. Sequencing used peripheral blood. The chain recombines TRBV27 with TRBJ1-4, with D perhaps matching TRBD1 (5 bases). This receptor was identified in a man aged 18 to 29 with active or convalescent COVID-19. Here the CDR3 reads CASSSGILSEKLFF. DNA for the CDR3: TGTGCCAGCAGTTCAGGGATATTAAGTGAAAAACTGTTTTTT.